One T cell receptor (beta chain) is described in this entry. No antigen is known for it. Generated by immunoSEQ multiplex PCR, the TCRdb table keeps only in-frame clones and is missing some. The top ten hold about 5% of the sample, which has around 50,000 clones, around 74% seen once. Researchers isolated CD4+ T cells once about eleven days of culture had elapsed. Their SARS-CoV-2 infection, verified by PCR, occurred between March and December 2020. BNT162b2 vaccine or mRNA-1273 vaccine was given to participants in two doses. This specimen comes from a study of vaccination effects on CD4 cells after COVID-19. Study-wide context: Before sequencing took place, the ViraFEST assay used viral peptide pools to expand antigen-specific CD4+ T cells. Researchers drew samples from a few convalescent patients early and late after vaccination. Some 2 million PBMC were placed in each well, which was supplemented with 10 IU/ml IL-2 and roughly 10 ug/ml peptides. General study points: Mainly new vaccine-induced clones made up the post-vaccine spike-reactive clones in convalescents.

The germline V and J ends were trimmed by 6 bases and 7 bases, with 16 bases remaining between them. Germline V gene sequence: CDR1 KGHSH, CDR2 LQKENI. This CDR3 region has 14 residues. The source is a human donor who had a prior SARS-CoV-2 infection. The source material was CD4+ T cells from PBMCs cultured without peptide, sampled after COVID-19 vaccination. The V and J genes are TRBV18 and TRBJ1-3, with D hard to call. CDR3 nucleotide sequence: TGTGCCAGCTCCCCCGATTGGGGAGAGAACACCATATATTTT. The encoded protein is CASSPDWGENTIYF.